The clone carrying this T cell receptor beta chain came up a few times. Each CDR3 protein gets one entry after TCRdb re-called the RT-PCR reads with MiXCR. The sample carries hundreds of thousands of distinct CDR3 sequences, 14% recorded once. This clonotype was sampled from a female donor in good health, serving as a healthy control. The sequenced material came from memory CD4+ T cells from blood.

This CDR3 is CATWAGRGTEAFF. Written as DNA, the CDR3 is TGTGCCACATGGGCCGGGAGGGGAACTGAAGCTTTCTTT. The chain uses TRBV12-3 or TRBV12-4 and TRBJ1-1; the D gene is possibly TRBD1 (5 bases). Trimming left V 10 bases short and J 5 bases short, with 17 bases between. CDR3 length: 13 residues.